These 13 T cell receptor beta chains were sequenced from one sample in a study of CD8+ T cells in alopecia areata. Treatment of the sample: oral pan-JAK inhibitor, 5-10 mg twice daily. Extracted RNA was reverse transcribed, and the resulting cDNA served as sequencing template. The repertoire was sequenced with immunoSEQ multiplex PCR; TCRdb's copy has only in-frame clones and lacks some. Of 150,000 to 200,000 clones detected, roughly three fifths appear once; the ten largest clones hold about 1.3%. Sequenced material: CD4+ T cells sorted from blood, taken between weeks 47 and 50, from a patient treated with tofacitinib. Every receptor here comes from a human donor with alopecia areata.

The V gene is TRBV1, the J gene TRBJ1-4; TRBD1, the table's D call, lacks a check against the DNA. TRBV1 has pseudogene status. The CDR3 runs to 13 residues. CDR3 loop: CTSSQEQGGKLFF. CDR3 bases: TGCACCAGCAGCCAAGAACAGGGTGGAAAACTGTTTTTT.

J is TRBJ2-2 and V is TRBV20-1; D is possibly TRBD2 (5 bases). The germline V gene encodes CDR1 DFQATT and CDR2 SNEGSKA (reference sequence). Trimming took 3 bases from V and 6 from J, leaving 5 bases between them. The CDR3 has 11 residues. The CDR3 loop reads CSASGAGELFF. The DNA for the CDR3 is TGCAGTGCTAGCGGGGCCGGGGAGCTGTTTTTT.

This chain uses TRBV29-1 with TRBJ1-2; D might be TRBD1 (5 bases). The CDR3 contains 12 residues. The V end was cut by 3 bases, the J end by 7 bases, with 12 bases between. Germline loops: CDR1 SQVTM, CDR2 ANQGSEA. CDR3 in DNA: TGCAGCGTTGACAGGGAGTGGCGTGGCTACACCTTC. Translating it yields CSVDREWRGYTF.

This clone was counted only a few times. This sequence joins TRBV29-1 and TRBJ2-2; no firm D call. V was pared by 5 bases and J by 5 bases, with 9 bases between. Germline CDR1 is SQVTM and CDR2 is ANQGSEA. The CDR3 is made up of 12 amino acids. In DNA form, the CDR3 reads TGCAGCGTTTTTCTGGGTACCGGGGAGCTGTTTTTT. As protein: CSVFLGTGELFF.

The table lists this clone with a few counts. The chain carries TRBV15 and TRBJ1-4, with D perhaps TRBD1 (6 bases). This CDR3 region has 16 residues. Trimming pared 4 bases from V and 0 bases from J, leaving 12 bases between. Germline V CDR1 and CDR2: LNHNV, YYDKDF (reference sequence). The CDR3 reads CATSNQPGATNEKLFF. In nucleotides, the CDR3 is TGTGCCACCAGCAACCAACCAGGGGCAACTAATGAAAAACTGTTTTTT.

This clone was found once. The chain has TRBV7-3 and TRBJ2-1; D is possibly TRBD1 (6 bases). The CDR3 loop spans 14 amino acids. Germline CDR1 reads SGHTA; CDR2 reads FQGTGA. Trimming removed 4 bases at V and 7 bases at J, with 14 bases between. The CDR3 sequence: CASSSTGLLNEQFF. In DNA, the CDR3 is TGTGCCAGCAGCTCGACAGGTCTGCTGAATGAGCAGTTCTTC.

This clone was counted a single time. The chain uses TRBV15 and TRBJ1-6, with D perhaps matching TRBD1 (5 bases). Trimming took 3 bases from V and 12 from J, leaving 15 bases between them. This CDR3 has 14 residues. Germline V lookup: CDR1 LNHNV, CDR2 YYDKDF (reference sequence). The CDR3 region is CATSSLTGGLPLHF. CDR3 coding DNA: TGTGCCACCAGCAGCCTTACCGGGGGACTACCCCTCCACTTT.

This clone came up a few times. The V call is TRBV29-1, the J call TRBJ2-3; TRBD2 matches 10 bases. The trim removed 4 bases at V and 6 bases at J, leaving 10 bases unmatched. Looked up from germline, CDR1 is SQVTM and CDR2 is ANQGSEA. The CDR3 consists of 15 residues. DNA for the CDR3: TGCAGCGTTGCGGGGTTTAGCGGGGGGTTGGATACGCAGTATTTT. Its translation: CSVAGFSGGLDTQYF.

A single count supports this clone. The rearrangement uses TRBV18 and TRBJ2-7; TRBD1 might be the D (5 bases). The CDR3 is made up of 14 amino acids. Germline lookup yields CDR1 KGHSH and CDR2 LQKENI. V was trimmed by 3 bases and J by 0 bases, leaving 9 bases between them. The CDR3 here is CASSPSDSSYEQYF. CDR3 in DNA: TGTGCCAGCTCACCCAGCGACAGCTCCTACGAGCAGTACTTC.

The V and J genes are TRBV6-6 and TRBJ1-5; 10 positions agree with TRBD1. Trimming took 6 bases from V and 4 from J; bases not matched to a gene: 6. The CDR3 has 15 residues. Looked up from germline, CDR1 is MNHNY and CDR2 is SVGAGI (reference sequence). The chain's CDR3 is CASRLTGGRNQPQHF. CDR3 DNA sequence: TGTGCCAGCAGACTGACAGGGGGCCGGAATCAGCCCCAGCATTTT.

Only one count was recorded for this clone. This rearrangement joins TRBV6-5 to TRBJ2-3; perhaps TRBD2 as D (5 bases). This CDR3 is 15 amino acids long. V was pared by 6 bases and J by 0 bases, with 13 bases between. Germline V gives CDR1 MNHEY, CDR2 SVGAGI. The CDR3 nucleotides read TGTGCCAGCAGCCCCTGGGGAGCTAGCACAGATACGCAGTATTTT. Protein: CASSPWGASTDTQYF.

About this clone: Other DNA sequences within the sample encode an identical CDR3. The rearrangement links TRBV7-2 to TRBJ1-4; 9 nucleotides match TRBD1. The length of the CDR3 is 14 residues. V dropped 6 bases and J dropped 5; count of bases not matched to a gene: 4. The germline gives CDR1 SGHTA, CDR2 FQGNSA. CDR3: CASSLGTGNEKLFF. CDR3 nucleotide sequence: TGTGCCAGCAGTCTCGGGACAGGGAATGAAAAACTGTTTTTT.

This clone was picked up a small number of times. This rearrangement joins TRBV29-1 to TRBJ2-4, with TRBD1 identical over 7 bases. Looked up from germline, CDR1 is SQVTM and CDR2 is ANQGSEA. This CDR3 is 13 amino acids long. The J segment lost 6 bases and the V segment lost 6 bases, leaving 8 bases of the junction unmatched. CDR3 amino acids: CSVGRDRGNIQYF. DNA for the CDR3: TGCAGCGTCGGCCGGGACAGAGGAAACATTCAGTACTTC.